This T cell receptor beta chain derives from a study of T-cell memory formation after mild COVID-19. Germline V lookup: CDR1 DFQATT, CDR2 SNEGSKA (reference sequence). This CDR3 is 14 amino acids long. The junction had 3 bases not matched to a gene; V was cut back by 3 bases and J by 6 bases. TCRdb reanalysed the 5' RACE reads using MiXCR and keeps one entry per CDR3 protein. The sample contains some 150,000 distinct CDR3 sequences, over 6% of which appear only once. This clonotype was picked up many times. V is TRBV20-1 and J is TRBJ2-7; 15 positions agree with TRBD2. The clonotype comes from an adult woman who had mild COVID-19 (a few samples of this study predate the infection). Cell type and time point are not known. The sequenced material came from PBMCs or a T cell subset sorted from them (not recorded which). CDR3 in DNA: TGCAGTGCTAGGACGGGACTAGCGGGAGGCGAGCAGTACTTC. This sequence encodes CSARTGLAGGEQYF.